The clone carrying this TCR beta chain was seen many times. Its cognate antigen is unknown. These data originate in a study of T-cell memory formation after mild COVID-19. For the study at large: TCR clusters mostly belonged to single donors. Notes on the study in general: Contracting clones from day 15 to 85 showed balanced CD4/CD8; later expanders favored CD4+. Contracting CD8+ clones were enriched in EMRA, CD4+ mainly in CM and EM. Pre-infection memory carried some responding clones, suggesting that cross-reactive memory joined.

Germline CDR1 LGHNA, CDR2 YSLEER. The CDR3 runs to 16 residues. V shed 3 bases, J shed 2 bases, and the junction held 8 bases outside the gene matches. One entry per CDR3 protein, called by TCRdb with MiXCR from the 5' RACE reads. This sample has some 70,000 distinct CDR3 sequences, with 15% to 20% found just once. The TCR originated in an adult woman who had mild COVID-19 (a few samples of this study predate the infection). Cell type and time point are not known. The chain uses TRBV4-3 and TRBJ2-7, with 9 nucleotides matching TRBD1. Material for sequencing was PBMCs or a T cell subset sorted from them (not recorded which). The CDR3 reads CASSHSGTGSAYEQYF. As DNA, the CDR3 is TGCGCCAGCAGCCATTCCGGGACAGGGAGTGCCTACGAGCAGTACTTC.